This section outlines one T cell receptor beta chain sequence together with its context. Negatively enriched CD4+ T cells were divided by CD45RA into naive and memory. The record originates from a study of shared clonotypes between healthy human individuals. Clones were sequenced by immunoSEQ multiplex PCR, and TCRdb holds only the in-frame ones, with some missing. The sample yields 2 million to 3 million clones, roughly 93% seen once. The sample consisted of naive CD4+ T cells from PBMCs. Subset specified: CD45RA+ positively selected. This clonotype was obtained from a man aged 18 to 30 in good health. Some clones in this sample may be carry-over from other donors' samples.

The CDR3 spells CASSPGTGSQGGYTF. CDR3 nucleotide sequence: TGTGCCAGCTCACCCGGGACAGGGTCTCAGGGAGGCTACACCTTC. This sequence joins TRBV18 and TRBJ1-2, with 9 bases matching TRBD1. Germline CDR1 reads KGHSH; CDR2 reads LQKENI. V was pared by 3 bases and J by 8 bases, with 10 bases of the junction left unmatched. CDR3 size: 15 residues.